The 20 T cell receptor beta chains below come from one sample, sequenced in a study of T cells in Graves' hyperthyroidism and ophthalmopathy (dated by TCRdb to about 2019). Library construction relied on multiplex PCR. TCRdb names Illumina HiSeq 2000 as the instrument used. TCR beta CDR3 regions were amplified from RNA transcripts. A first-round RT-PCR of the TCR CDR3 used the HTBI primer set with the Qiagen OneStep RT-PCR kit. In-frame beta chains were kept once TCRdb had trimmed the public reads at Q25 with fastp and called clones with MiXCR. Each record represents a unique CDR3 protein, reported with the most common genes and DNA among its rows. For this sample there are some 510,000 distinct CDR3 sequences; around 21% appear just once. The ten most abundant clones make up about 25% of the sample. The sample was blood. Receptors were obtained from a man younger than 35 with Graves' hyperthyroidism.

This clonotype appeared many times. The V and J genes are TRBV12-3 or TRBV12-4 and TRBJ1-1; D uncertain. Trimming left V 6 bases short and J 10 bases short, with 18 bases between. The CDR3 length is 13 residues. CDR3 bases: TGTGCCAGCAGCCTATTTGATACAGCGGGAGCTTTCTTT. It encodes CASSLFDTAGAFF.

This clonotype was seen at least ten times. J is TRBJ1-2 and V is TRBV20-1; unclear D gene. CDR3 length: 13 amino acids. CDR1 is DFQATT, CDR2 SNEGSKA, per germline (reference sequence). Trimming left V 3 bases short and J 2 bases short, with 10 bases between. Written as DNA, the CDR3 is TGCAGTGCTAGGAGGGAGAGAAACTATGGCTACACCTTC. Amino acids: CSARRERNYGYTF.

The J gene is TRBJ1-1, the V gene TRBV6-1; D is unclear. Germline CDR1 MNHNS, CDR2 SASEGT. The CDR3 contains 15 residues. With 0 bases removed from V and 3 bases from J, the gap between germline ends came to 11 bases. This chain's CDR3 is CASSEAQLGYTEAFF. DNA of the CDR3: TGTGCCAGCAGTGAAGCGCAACTTGGGTACACTGAAGCTTTCTTT.

This clonotype was seen a few times. The rearrangement links TRBV20-1 to TRBJ1-1; 7 positions match TRBD1. Germline V gene data show CDR1 as DFQATT and CDR2 as SNEGSKA (reference sequence). The CDR3 extends over 12 amino acids. With V trimmed by 5 bases and J by 7 bases, 7 bases remained unmatched. CDR3 amino acids: CSAVQGGGEAFF. Written as DNA, the CDR3 is TGCAGTGCTGTTCAGGGGGGTGGTGAAGCTTTCTTT.

This clonotype was detected a few times. The gene calls are TRBV30 and TRBJ1-3; tentative D call: TRBD1 (6 bases). The ends were cut back, 5 bases at V and 1 base at J, with 12 bases in the middle. The CDR3 extends over 14 amino acids. Germline CDR1 and CDR2: GTSNPN and SVGIG (reference sequence). DNA for the CDR3: TGTGCCTGGGCTACAGGGTCTTCTGGAAACACCATATATTTT. It encodes CAWATGSSGNTIYF.

The chain joins TRBV15 to TRBJ1-1; D gene ambiguous. Germline values: CDR1 LNHNV, CDR2 YYDKDF (reference sequence). V lost 11 bases and J lost 5, with 9 bases in between. The CDR3 is 10 amino acids. CDR3 sequence (DNA): TGTGCCCCGGGGAGTACTGAAGCTTTCTTT. It encodes CAPGSTEAFF.

The chain recombines TRBV6-2 or TRBV6-3 with TRBJ2-7, with D unclear. CDR1 is MNHEY and CDR2 is SVGEGT in the germline V gene. This CDR3 contains 15 residues. Trimming removed 4 bases from V and 0 bases from J, with 13 bases in between. CDR3 sequence: CASSFEKASSYEQYF. CDR3 coding DNA: TGTGCCAGCAGTTTCGAGAAGGCAAGCTCCTACGAGCAGTACTTC.

This clonotype occurred many times. The chain couples TRBV28 to TRBJ1-5; possible D gene TRBD1, 6 bases. Trimming cost V 5 bases and J 6 bases, with 17 bases left between them. The CDR3 extends over 15 amino acids. CDR1 and CDR2 (germline): MDHEN, SYDVKM. In nucleotides, the CDR3 is TGTGCCAGCAGTCCGACCCAGGGGAGAGGTCAGCCCCAGCATTTT. Protein: CASSPTQGRGQPQHF.

This clonotype came up many times. V gene TRBV2 combines with J gene TRBJ1-1; D is ambiguous. The CDR3 is made up of 13 amino acids. V shed 3 bases and J shed 0 bases, with 5 bases lying between them. Germline loops: CDR1 SNHLY, CDR2 FYNNEI. The CDR3, as DNA: TGTGCCAGCAGTGAGCATATGAACACTGAAGCTTTCTTT. Protein: CASSEHMNTEAFF.

V and J are TRBV12-3 or TRBV12-4 and TRBJ1-2; D is perhaps TRBD1 (5 bases). The CDR3 is made up of 12 amino acids. The V end was cut by 3 bases, the J end by 8 bases, with 10 bases between. CDR3 bases: TGTGCCAGCAGTTTCACGAGGGACGGCTACACCTTC. It translates to CASSFTRDGYTF.

This clonotype was observed a handful of times. The rearrangement joins TRBV10-2 to TRBJ1-1; TRBD1 aligns across 9 bases. The germline gives CDR1 WSHSY, CDR2 SAAADI. V was clipped by 7 bases and J by 1 base; unmatched bases: 10. CDR3 length: 16 amino acids. CDR3 DNA sequence: TGCGCCAGCAAGGGGGCGGACAGGGGACGGAACACTGAAGCTTTCTTT. It translates to CASKGADRGRNTEAFF.

This clonotype was counted many times. The chain uses TRBV19 and TRBJ1-2; D call uncertain. Trimming took 3 bases from V and 4 from J, leaving 9 bases between them. Germline CDR1 reads LNHDA; CDR2 reads SQIVND (reference sequence). CDR3 length: 13 amino acids. Here the CDR3 reads CASSMRSAYGYTF. CDR3 DNA sequence: TGTGCCAGTAGTATGCGATCGGCCTATGGCTACACCTTC. Full variable domain (outside the CDR3, taken from reference TRBV19 and TRBJ1-2): DGGITQSPKYLFRKEGQNVTLSCEQNLNHDAMYWYRQDPGQGLRLIYYSQIVNDFQKGDIAEGYSVSREKKESFPLTVTSAQKNPTAFYLCASSMRSAYGYTFGSGTRLTVV.

In regard to this clonotype: A read error may explain this, as a much larger clone is one base away. The chain employs TRBV11-2 and TRBJ2-5; 9 bases map to TRBD1. This CDR3 is 15 amino acids long. CDR1 is SGHAT, CDR2 FQNNGV, per germline. The CDR3 protein is CASSWLRDREKTQDF. The CDR3 DNA follows: TGTGCCAGCAGCTGGCTTAGGGACAGGGAAAAGACCCAGGACTTC. The full variable domain, completed using reference TRBV11-2 and TRBJ2-5, is EAGVAQSPRYKIIEKRQSVAFWCNPISGHATLYWYQQILGQGPKLLIQFQNNGVVDDSQLPKDRFSAERLKGVDSTLKIQPAKLEDSAVYLCASSWLRDREKTQDFGPGTRLLVL.

The chain joins TRBV30 to TRBJ2-2; D not resolved. This CDR3 has 13 residues. Deletions cut 2 bases from V and 5 bases from J, with 9 bases between. Per the germline V gene, CDR1 is GTSNPN and CDR2 is SVGIG (reference sequence). CDR3 loop: CAWSPTATGELFF. The CDR3 DNA is TGTGCCTGGAGTCCGACGGCTACCGGGGAGCTGTTTTTT.

About this clonotype itself: A much bigger clone sits one base away, suggesting this may be a read error. The CDR3 DNA reads as TGCTGTGCAAGGGGACCGATGAACTATGGCTACACCTTC. It codes for CCARGPMNYGYTF. The chain links TRBV20-1 to TRBJ1-2, with D possibly TRBD1 on 5 matching bases. The CDR3 covers 13 residues. Germline V gives CDR1 DFQATT, CDR2 SNEGSKA (reference sequence).

DNA of the CDR3: TGTGCCAGCAGCTTATTTCACCCGAACACCGGGGAGCTGTTTTTT. This codes for CASSLFHPNTGELFF. The chain links TRBV7-9 to TRBJ2-2, with D hard to call. CDR1 and CDR2 from the germline V gene are SEHNR and FQNEAQ (reference sequence). V shed 2 bases and J shed 0 bases, with 7 bases lying between them. This CDR3 spans 15 amino acids. The whole variable domain, filled in from reference TRBV7-9 and TRBJ2-2, reads DTGVSQNPRHKITKRGQNVTFRCDPISEHNRLYWYRQTLGQGPEFLTYFQNEAQLEKSRLLSDRFSAERPKGSFSTLEIQRTEQGDSAMYLCASSLFHPNTGELFFGEGSRLTVL.

This clonotype was counted at least ten times. This CDR3 is CAISGRTDSLMNTEAFF. The CDR3 nucleotides read TGTGCCATCAGTGGGAGGACAGATTCCTTGATGAACACTGAAGCTTTCTTT. The chain carries TRBV10-3 and TRBJ1-1, with a weak D call TRBD1 (6 bases). Trimming removed 4 bases at V and 0 bases at J, with 18 bases between. Looked up from germline, CDR1 is ENHRY and CDR2 is SYGVKD. The CDR3 consists of 17 residues.

The sample holds a few counts of this clonotype. CDR3 protein: CASSRFGLAKNTGELFF. CDR3 nucleotide sequence: TGTGCCAGCTCACGCTTCGGGCTAGCGAAGAACACCGGGGAGCTGTTTTTT. V usage is TRBV11-2 and J usage is TRBJ2-2; TRBD2 might be the D (6 bases). The CDR3 contains 17 residues. Trimming stripped 8 bases from V and 1 base from J, with 20 bases between. Germline loops: CDR1 SGHAT, CDR2 FQNNGV. Based on the CDR3 plus reference TRBV11-2 and TRBJ2-2, the full variable domain is EAGVAQSPRYKIIEKRQSVAFWCNPISGHATLYWYQQILGQGPKLLIQFQNNGVVDDSQLPKDRFSAERLKGVDSTLKIQPAKLEDSAVYLCASSRFGLAKNTGELFFGEGSRLTVL.

This clonotype was detected many times. This chain connects TRBV14 to TRBJ1-2; D not certain. From germline, CDR1 is SGHDN and CDR2 FVKESK. Between the trimmed V and J ends, which lost 4 bases and 5 bases, there was a span of 11 bases. The CDR3 extends over 13 amino acids. CDR3 sequence: CASSPSFRYGYTF. For the CDR3, the DNA is TGTGCCAGCAGCCCGAGCTTTCGGTATGGCTACACCTTC.

This clonotype was seen many times. This chain joins TRBV5-1 and TRBJ1-2, with 7 bases identical to TRBD1. Per germline, CDR1 SGHRS and CDR2 YFSETQ. Losses at the gene ends were 4 bases for V and 2 bases for J; bases not matched to a gene: 5. This CDR3 is 14 amino acids long. The CDR3 protein is CASSKGQRNYGYTF. The CDR3 nucleotides are TGCGCCAGCAGCAAGGGACAGCGGAACTATGGCTACACCTTC.